This entry lists 13 T cell receptor beta chains sequenced from one sample in a study of cytomegalovirus exposure and HLA in healthy donors. This PCR relied on a set of 60 Vbeta primers and 13 Jbeta primers. Sequencing was performed with immunoSEQ multiplex PCR; in TCRdb, only in-frame clones are kept and a portion is missing. The table records fewer than 150,000 clones, about 80% of them present only once. The sequencing sample was made of PBMCs. These receptors were taken from a man aged 35 to 55 in good health and CMV-seronegative.

This clone was seen a single time. The rearrangement joins TRBV29-1 to TRBJ2-1; 7 nucleotides line up with TRBD1. Germline V gene lookup returns CDR1 SQVTM and CDR2 ANQGSEA. The CDR3 contains 14 residues. Unmatched junction bases numbered 5, after V lost 6 bases and J lost 0 bases. CDR3 residues: CSVRDRASYNEQFF. CDR3 in DNA: TGCAGCGTACGAGACAGGGCCTCCTACAATGAGCAGTTCTTC.

The V gene is TRBV7-7, the J gene TRBJ2-1, with D possibly matching TRBD2 (7 bases). The germline V gene encodes CDR1 SSHAT and CDR2 FNYEAQ (reference sequence). The CDR3 sequence is 15 residues long. V was shortened by 1 base and J by 5 bases, with 12 bases between the two germline ends. CDR3 coding DNA: TGTGCCAGCAGCTTAGGAGGGGGGGGCCACAATGAGCAGTTCTTC. Translation: CASSLGGGGHNEQFF.

The chain employs TRBV13 and TRBJ1-1; maybe TRBD1 (6 bases). Deletions cut 1 base from V and 2 bases from J, with 11 bases between. This CDR3 has 15 residues. Germline V gene data show CDR1 as PRHDT and CDR2 as FYEKMQ (reference sequence). CDR3: CASSLVARGNTEAFF. CDR3 bases: TGTGCCAGCAGCTTAGTGGCCAGGGGTAACACTGAAGCTTTCTTT.

The table lists this clone with a few counts. The chain couples TRBV7-6 to TRBJ1-2; TRBD1 matches 9 bases. CDR1 and CDR2 from the germline V gene are SGHVS and FNYEAQ. V shed 5 bases, J shed 1 base, and the junction held 5 bases outside the gene matches. The CDR3 runs 15 residues. CDR3 loop: CASSRGTGLNYGYTF. CDR3 nucleotides: TGTGCCAGCAGCCGGGGGACAGGGCTTAACTATGGCTACACCTTC.

The V gene is TRBV2, the J gene TRBJ2-3; 7 positions agree with TRBD2. CDR1 and CDR2 (germline): SNHLY, FYNNEI. The CDR3 covers 16 residues. After removal of 2 bases from V and 3 bases from J, the junction contained 8 bases not matched to a gene. The CDR3 DNA sequence: TGTGCCAGCAGTGAAACCCCTTGGGAGGGGACAGATACGCAGTATTTT. Residues: CASSETPWEGTDTQYF. Full variable domain (remainder filled in from reference TRBV2 and TRBJ2-3): EPEVTQTPSHQVTQMGQEVILRCVPISNHLYFYWYRQILGQKVEFLVSFYNNEISEKSEIFDDQFSVERPDGSNFTLKIRSTKLEDSAMYFCASSETPWEGTDTQYFGPGTRLTVL.

The sample holds a few counts of this clone. This rearrangement joins TRBV7-2 to TRBJ1-5, with no clear D. The CDR3 totals 13 residues. Germline-derived CDR1 and CDR2 are SGHTA and FQGNSA. V lost 1 base and J lost 3, with 4 bases in between. The CDR3 nucleotides are TGTGCCAGCAGCTTAGGAGACAATCAGCCCCAGCATTTT. Its translation is CASSLGDNQPQHF. The entire variable domain, with the rest obtained from reference TRBV7-2 and TRBJ1-5, is as follows: GAGVSQSPSNKVTEKGKDVELRCDPISGHTALYWYRQSLGQGLEFLIYFQGNSAPDKSGLPSDRFSAERTGGSVSTLTIQRTQQEDSAVYLCASSLGDNQPQHFGDGTRLSIL.

The genes are TRBV10-3 and TRBJ2-7; 9 bases map to TRBD1. Trimming took 7 bases from V and 1 from J; bases not matched to a gene: 20. The CDR3 spans 19 residues. The germline CDR1 and CDR2 sequences are ENHRY and SYGVKD. The CDR3 DNA reads TGTGCCATCACTACCGCACCGGGACAGGGTGAGCGAACATCCTACGAGCAGTACTTC. Encoded protein: CAITTAPGQGERTSYEQYF.

CDR3: CASSPRLAVQETQYF. The CDR3 DNA sequence: TGTGCCAGCAGCCCCCGACTAGCGGTCCAAGAGACCCAGTACTTC. The chain has TRBV5-4 and TRBJ2-5; 9 bases are a match to TRBD2. CDR3 length: 15 amino acids. The J segment lost 1 base and the V segment lost 4 bases, leaving 5 bases of the junction unmatched. The germline V gene has CDR1 SGHNT and CDR2 YYREEE (reference sequence).

As to this clone: Other DNA sequences of this sample code for an identical CDR3. This chain connects TRBV7-8 to TRBJ2-7; TRBD1 matches at 8 bases. Germline lookup yields CDR1 SGHVS and CDR2 FQNEAQ. This CDR3 has 14 amino acids. Germline trimming cut 5 bases from V and 4 bases from J; bases unmatched to any gene: 7. CDR3 sequence (DNA): TGTGCCAGCAGCCGCCGGACAGGGACGTACGAGCAGTACTTC. Translation: CASSRRTGTYEQYF.

CDR3 protein: CASSPPLPDTQYF. The CDR3 DNA is TGTGCCAGCAGTCCCCCCCTCCCAGATACGCAGTATTTT. This rearrangement joins TRBV28 to TRBJ2-3; no reliable D call. There are 13 residues in the CDR3. V shed 5 bases and J shed 4 bases, with 10 bases lying between them. Germline V gene sequence: CDR1 MDHEN, CDR2 SYDVKM.

As DNA, the CDR3 is TGTGCCAGCCTACAGTTTGGCGGGGAGCTGTTTTTT. Protein product: CASLQFGGELFF. V usage is TRBV6-5 and J usage is TRBJ2-2; the D is unclear. In germline, CDR1 is MNHEY, CDR2 SVGAGI. The V and J ends lost 8 bases and 7 bases respectively, with 11 bases between them. The CDR3 totals 12 residues.

The chain combines TRBV10-2 with TRBJ2-1, with TRBD2 matching over 7 bases. J gave up 6 bases and V 8 bases, and 7 bases lay outside the gene matches. Germline V gives CDR1 WSHSY, CDR2 SAAADI. This CDR3 has 13 residues. CDR3 sequence: CASCGSGFNEQFF. The CDR3 DNA reads as TGCGCCAGCTGCGGGAGTGGGTTCAATGAGCAGTTCTTC.

This rearrangement joins TRBV30 to TRBJ1-3, with 7 bases aligning to TRBD1. Germline V gene lookup returns CDR1 GTSNPN and CDR2 SVGIG (reference sequence). This CDR3 region has 13 residues. Trimming removed 4 bases from V and 4 bases from J; junction bases left unmatched: 4. The CDR3 here is CAWTRDSGNTIYF. Here the CDR3 DNA reads TGTGCCTGGACCCGGGACAGCGGAAACACCATATATTTT.